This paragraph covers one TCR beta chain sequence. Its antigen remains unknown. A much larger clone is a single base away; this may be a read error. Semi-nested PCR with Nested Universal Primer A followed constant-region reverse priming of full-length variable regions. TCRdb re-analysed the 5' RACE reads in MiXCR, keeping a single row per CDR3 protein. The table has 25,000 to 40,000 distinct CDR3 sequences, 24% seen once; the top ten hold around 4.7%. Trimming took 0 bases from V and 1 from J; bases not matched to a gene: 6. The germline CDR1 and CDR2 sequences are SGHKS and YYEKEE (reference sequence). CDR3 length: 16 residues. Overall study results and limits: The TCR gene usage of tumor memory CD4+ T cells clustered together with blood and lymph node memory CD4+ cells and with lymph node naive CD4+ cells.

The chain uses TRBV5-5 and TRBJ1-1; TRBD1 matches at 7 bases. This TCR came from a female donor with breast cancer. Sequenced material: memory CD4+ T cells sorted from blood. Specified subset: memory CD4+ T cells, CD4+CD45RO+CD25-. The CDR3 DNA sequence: TGTGCCAGCAGCTTGGGGACAGGCACCGGGAACACTGAAGCTTTCTTT. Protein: CASSLGTGTGNTEAFF.